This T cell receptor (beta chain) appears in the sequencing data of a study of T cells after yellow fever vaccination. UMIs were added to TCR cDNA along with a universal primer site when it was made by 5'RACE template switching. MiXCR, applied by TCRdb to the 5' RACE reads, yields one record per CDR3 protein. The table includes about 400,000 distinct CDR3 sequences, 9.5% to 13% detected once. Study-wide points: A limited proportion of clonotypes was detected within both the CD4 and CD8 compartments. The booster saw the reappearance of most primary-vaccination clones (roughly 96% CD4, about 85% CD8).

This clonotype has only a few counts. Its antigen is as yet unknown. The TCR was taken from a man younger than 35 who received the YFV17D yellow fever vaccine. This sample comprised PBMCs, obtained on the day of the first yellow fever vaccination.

CDR3 region: CASGGTSGNTGELFF. The CDR3 coding sequence is TGTGCCAGCGGGGGGACTAGCGGGAACACCGGGGAGCTGTTTTTT. The chain links TRBV2 to TRBJ2-2; 11 nucleotides match TRBD2. Per germline, CDR1 SNHLY and CDR2 FYNNEI. CDR3 length: 15 amino acids. V was pared by 8 bases and J by 1 base, with 3 bases of the junction left unmatched.